Sequencing of this T cell receptor beta chain was carried out in a study of T cells in Graves' hyperthyroidism and ophthalmopathy. The investigators amplified TCR beta CDR3 regions from RNA transcripts. The TCR CDR3 was amplified in a first-round RT-PCR using the HTBI primer set. MiXCR was run by TCRdb on the multiplex PCR reads, yielding one entry per CDR3 protein. The table shows 450,000 to 650,000 distinct CDR3 sequences, with around 21% occurring only once. Looked up from germline, CDR1 is DFQATT and CDR2 is SNEGSKA (reference sequence). The trim removed 5 bases at V and 6 bases at J, leaving 12 bases unmatched. The CDR3 has 15 amino acids. This clonotype was observed many times.

The sequenced sample consisted of blood. The receptor was derived from a man younger than 35 with Graves' hyperthyroidism. J is TRBJ2-7 and V is TRBV20-1, with 11 bases matching TRBD1. CDR3 DNA sequence: TGCAGTGCTCGGGAGCTTAGGACAGGGGGCAGCGAGCAGTACTTC. This codes for CSARELRTGGSEQYF.